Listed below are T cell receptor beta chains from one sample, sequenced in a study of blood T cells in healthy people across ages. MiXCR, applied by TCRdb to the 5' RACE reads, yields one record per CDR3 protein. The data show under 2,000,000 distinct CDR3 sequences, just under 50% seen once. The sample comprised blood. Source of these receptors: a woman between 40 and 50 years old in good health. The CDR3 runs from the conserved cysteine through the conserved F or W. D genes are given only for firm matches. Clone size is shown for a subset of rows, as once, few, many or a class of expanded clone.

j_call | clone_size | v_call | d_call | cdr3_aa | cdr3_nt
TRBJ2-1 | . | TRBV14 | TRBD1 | CASSHRITGGPGEQFF | TGTGCCAGCAGCCATCGGATAACAGGGGGCCCCGGTGAGCAGTTCTTC
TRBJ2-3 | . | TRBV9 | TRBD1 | CASTGGQGSYTDTQYF | TGTGCCAGCACCGGTGGACAGGGGAGTTACACAGATACGCAGTATTTT
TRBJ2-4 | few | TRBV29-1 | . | CSVEQGRSPVQYF | TGCAGCGTTGAGCAGGGGCGTAGCCCGGTCCAGTACTTC
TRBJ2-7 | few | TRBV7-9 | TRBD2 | CASRPSGDYEQYF | TGTGCCAGCAGACCCAGCGGGGATTACGAGCAGTACTTC
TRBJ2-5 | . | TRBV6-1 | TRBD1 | CASSTGGVGETQYF | TGTGCCAGCAGTACAGGGGGCGTTGGGGAGACCCAGTACTTC
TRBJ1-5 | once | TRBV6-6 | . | CASSYTAQGYSNQPQHF | TGTGCCAGCAGTTACACCGCACAGGGTTATAGCAATCAGCCCCAGCATTTT
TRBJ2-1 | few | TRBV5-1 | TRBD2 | CASSWGASGAAYNEQFF | TGCGCCAGCAGCTGGGGGGCTAGCGGGGCAGCCTACAATGAGCAGTTCTTC
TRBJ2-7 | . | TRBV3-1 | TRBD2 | CASSLLTSGVYEQYF | TGTGCCAGCAGCCTATTGACTAGCGGGGTCTACGAGCAGTACTTC
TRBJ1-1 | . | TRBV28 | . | CASSPGGGGLPEAFF | TGTGCCAGCAGTCCCGGAGGGGGGGGGCTCCCTGAAGCTTTCTTT
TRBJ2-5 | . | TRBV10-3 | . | CAISDSSGGISIETQYF | TGTGCCATCAGTGACTCTTCAGGCGGGATATCGATAGAGACCCAGTACTTC
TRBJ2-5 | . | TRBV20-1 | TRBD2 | CSAGPLAGGPETQYF | TGCAGTGCTGGCCCGCTAGCGGGGGGGCCGGAGACCCAGTACTTC
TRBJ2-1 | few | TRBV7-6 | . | CASSLSSSGYNEQFF | TGTGCCAGCAGCTTGAGTTCCAGCGGCTACAATGAGCAGTTCTTC
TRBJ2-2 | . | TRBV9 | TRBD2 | CASSVFSGGANTGELFF | TGTGCCAGCAGCGTATTTAGCGGGGGGGCGAACACCGGGGAGCTGTTTTTT
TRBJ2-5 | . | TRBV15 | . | CATGRFGQDRQETQYF | TGTGCCACCGGCAGATTTGGTCAGGACAGACAAGAGACCCAGTACTTC
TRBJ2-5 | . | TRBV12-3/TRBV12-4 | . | CASSLSPEGEQETQYF | TGTGCCAGCAGTTTGTCCCCCGAAGGGGAGCAGGAGACCCAGTACTTC
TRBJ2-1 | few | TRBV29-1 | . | CSVAIQNEQFF | TGCAGCGTTGCAATCCAGAATGAGCAGTTCTTC
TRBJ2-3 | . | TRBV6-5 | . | CASSYNVGRGLHTDTQYF | TGTGCCAGCAGTTACAACGTGGGGCGGGGGCTACACACAGATACGCAGTATTTT
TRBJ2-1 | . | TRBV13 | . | CASRNGGTYNEQFF | TGTGCCAGCAGGAACGGGGGTACCTACAATGAGCAGTTCTTC
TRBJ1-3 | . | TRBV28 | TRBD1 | CASSLGGQIGNTIYF | TGTGCCAGCAGTTTAGGGGGACAGATTGGAAACACCATATATTTT
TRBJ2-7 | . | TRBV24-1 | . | CATSERGRGSYNEQYF | TGTGCCACCAGTGAGCGAGGACGAGGGTCCTACAATGAGCAGTACTTC
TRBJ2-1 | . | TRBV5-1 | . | CASSFNGPTYNEQFF | TGCGCCAGCAGCTTCAACGGGCCTACCTACAATGAGCAGTTCTTC
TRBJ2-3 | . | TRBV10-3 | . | CAISGTPEGRDTQYF | TGTGCCATCAGCGGGACCCCGGAGGGTAGAGATACGCAGTATTTT
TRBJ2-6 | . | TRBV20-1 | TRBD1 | CSAKDRVDPDSGANVLTF | TGCAGTGCCAAGGACAGGGTAGATCCCGACTCTGGGGCCAACGTCCTGACTTTC
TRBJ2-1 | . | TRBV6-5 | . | CASSLTRAAYNEQFF | TGTGCCAGCAGTCTAACCCGGGCCGCCTACAATGAGCAGTTCTTC
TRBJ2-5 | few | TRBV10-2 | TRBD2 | CASTLTSGAGETQYF | TGCGCCAGCACCCTGACTAGCGGCGCTGGAGAGACCCAGTACTTC
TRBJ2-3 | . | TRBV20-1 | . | CSATAGRGADTQYF | TGCAGTGCCACGGCCGGGCGGGGCGCAGATACGCAGTATTTT
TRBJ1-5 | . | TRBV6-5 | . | CASSPDGLNQPQHF | TGTGCCAGCAGTCCCGACGGACTCAATCAGCCCCAGCATTTT
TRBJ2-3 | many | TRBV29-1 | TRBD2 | CSAPGLPTPMTSTDTQYF | TGCAGCGCCCCGGGACTACCGACACCGATGACTAGCACAGATACGCAGTATTTT
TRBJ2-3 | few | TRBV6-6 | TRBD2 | CASSNGAGLATDTQYF | TGTGCCAGCAGTAACGGAGCGGGACTAGCAACAGATACGCAGTATTTT
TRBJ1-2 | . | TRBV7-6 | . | CASGLGTAPNYGYTF | TGTGCCAGCGGTCTAGGGACCGCTCCTAACTATGGCTACACCTTC
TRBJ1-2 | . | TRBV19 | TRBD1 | CASSIAGGDGVYTF | TGTGCCAGTAGTATTGCAGGGGGCGACGGTGTCTACACCTTC
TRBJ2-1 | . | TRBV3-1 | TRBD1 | CASSQGGTVKFKQFF | TGTGCCAGCAGCCAAGGAGGGACAGTCAAATTTAAGCAGTTCTTC
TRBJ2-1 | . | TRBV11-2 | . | CASSNIQGRGEQFF | TGTGCCAGCAGTAATATACAGGGCCGCGGTGAGCAGTTCTTC
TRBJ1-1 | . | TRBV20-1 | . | CSAINVNTEAFF | TGCAGTGCTATTAATGTGAACACTGAAGCTTTCTTT
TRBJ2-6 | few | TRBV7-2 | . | CASSLDAALSGANVLTF | TGTGCCAGCAGCTTAGATGCAGCTCTCTCTGGGGCCAACGTCCTGACTTTC
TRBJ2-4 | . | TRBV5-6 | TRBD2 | CASSLAPGGPNIQYF | TGTGCCAGCAGCTTAGCCCCGGGGGGGCCGAACATTCAGTACTTC
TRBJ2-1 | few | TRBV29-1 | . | CSVDGPGEQFF | TGCAGCGTTGACGGGCCCGGGGAGCAGTTCTTC
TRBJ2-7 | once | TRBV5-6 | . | CASSPQLRADYEQYF | TGTGCCAGCAGCCCCCAGCTCAGGGCAGACTACGAGCAGTACTTC
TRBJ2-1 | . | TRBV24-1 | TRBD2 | CATSAPGGLDNEQFF | TGTGCCACCAGTGCCCCGGGGGGGCTCGACAATGAGCAGTTCTTC
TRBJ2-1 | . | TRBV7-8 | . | CASSLDVAGRRDEQFF | TGTGCCAGCAGCTTAGACGTCGCGGGGAGGAGGGATGAGCAGTTCTTC
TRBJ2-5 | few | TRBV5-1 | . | CASSPGSAETQYF | TGCGCCAGCAGCCCTGGAAGCGCAGAGACCCAGTACTTC
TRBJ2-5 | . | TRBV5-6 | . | CASSQTWGEETQYF | TGTGCCAGCAGCCAAACGTGGGGGGAAGAGACCCAGTACTTC
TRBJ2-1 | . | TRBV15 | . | CATSRDLWGADNEQFF | TGTGCCACCAGCAGAGATTTGTGGGGGGCGGACAATGAGCAGTTCTTC
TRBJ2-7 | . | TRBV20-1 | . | CSATEGYEQYF | TGCAGTGCAACAGAAGGCTACGAGCAGTACTTC
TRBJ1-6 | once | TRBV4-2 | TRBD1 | CASSPGQGGSGSPLHF | TGTGCCAGCAGCCCGGGACAGGGGGGTTCGGGTTCACCCCTCCACTTT
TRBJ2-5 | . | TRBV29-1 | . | CSSHLQETQYF | TGCAGCTCGCACCTTCAAGAGACCCAGTACTTC
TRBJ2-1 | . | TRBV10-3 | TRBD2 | CAIEAGGSSYNEQFF | TGTGCCATCGAGGCGGGAGGATCGTCCTACAATGAGCAGTTCTTC
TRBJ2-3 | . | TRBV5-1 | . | CASSPSRSSDTQYF | TGCGCCAGCAGCCCCTCGAGATCATCCGATACGCAGTATTTT
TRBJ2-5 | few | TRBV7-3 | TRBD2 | CASSPVLAGGQETQYF | TGTGCCAGCAGCCCAGTCCTAGCGGGGGGGCAAGAGACCCAGTACTTC
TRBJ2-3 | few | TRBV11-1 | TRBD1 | CASSSDRGRPDTQYF | TGTGCCAGCAGCTCGGACAGGGGGCGCCCAGATACGCAGTATTTT
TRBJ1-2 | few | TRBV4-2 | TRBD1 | CASSQGDDRAYGYTF | TGTGCCAGCAGCCAAGGGGATGACAGGGCCTATGGCTACACCTTC